The T cell receptor (beta chain) under discussion was sequenced for a study of T-cell memory formation after mild COVID-19. The wider study: Largely, TCR clusters stayed within a single donor.

The CDR3 spans 14 residues. CDR1 and CDR2 from the germline V gene are ENHRY and SYGVKD. V was trimmed by 11 bases and J by 4 bases, leaving 17 bases between them. TCRalpha and TCRbeta libraries used 5'RACE with constant-segment primers and UMIs. MiXCR, applied by TCRdb to the 5' RACE reads, yields one record per CDR3 protein. This table holds about 320,000 distinct CDR3 sequences, roughly an eighth found once. Source material: PBMCs or a T cell subset sorted from them (not recorded which). This sequence was found in a man younger than 35 who had mild COVID-19 (a few samples of this study predate the infection). Cell type and time point are not known. This chain connects TRBV10-3 to TRBJ2-2; D is perhaps TRBD1 (5 bases). The CDR3 here is CASLGLEGTGELFF. For the CDR3, the DNA is TGTGCCTCTTTGGGGCTAGAAGGCACCGGGGAGCTGTTTTTT.